Here is one T cell receptor beta chain with its context. Its antigen is unidentified. The same CDR3 arises from other DNA sequences in this sample as well. This entry belongs to a study of shared clonotypes between healthy human individuals. Findings and limits, study-wide: Sharing across four donors was highest in naive CD4 (around 5%) and lowest in memory CD8 (0.4%). The represented genetic and exposure-history diversity was limited by the small number of donors.

Produced via immunoSEQ multiplex PCR; TCRdb's table is partial and in-frame only. Of about 1.1 million clones listed, around three quarters are singletons. HIV-negative, healthy adults without recent acute infections or vaccinations were the donors. The germline gives CDR1 SEHNR, CDR2 FQNEAQ (reference sequence). The CDR3 extends over 14 amino acids. Trimming removed 2 bases from V and 2 bases from J, with 10 bases in between. The chain combines TRBV7-9 with TRBJ2-7, with D perhaps matching TRBD2 (6 bases). This receptor was obtained from a young man in good health. Some clones in this sample may be carry-over from other donors' samples. Sequenced sample: memory CD4+ T cells from PBMCs. Subset specified: CD45RA-negative fraction. This chain's CDR3 is CASSLLAGTYEQYF. CDR3 DNA: TGTGCCAGCAGCTTACTTGCGGGAACCTACGAGCAGTACTTC.